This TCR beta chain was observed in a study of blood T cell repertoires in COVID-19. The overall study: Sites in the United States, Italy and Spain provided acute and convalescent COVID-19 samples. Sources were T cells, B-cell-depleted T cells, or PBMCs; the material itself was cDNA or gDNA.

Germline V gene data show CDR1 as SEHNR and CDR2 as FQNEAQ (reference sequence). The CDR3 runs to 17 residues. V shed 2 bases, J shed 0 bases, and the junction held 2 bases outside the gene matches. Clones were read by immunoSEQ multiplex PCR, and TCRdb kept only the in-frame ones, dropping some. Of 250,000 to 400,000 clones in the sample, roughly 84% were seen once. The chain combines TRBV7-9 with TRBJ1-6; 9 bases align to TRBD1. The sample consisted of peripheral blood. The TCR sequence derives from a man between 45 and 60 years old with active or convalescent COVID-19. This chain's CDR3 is CASSLRDRDSYNSPLHF. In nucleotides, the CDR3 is TGTGCCAGCAGCTTAAGGGACAGGGACTCCTATAATTCACCCCTCCACTTT.